This T cell receptor (beta chain) was sequenced in a study of CD8 T cell repertoires and HIV-1 epitope variants. On the study more broadly: T cells were stimulated with Twenty-five Gag and Nef peptides separately. Controls were a CMV, EBV and flu pool, Ebola AY9, and no peptide. T cells were cultured for less than eleven days with cytokines added on days 3 and 7. Study-level findings and limits: Of some ten antigen-specific beta clonotypes, 5 or 6 appeared to cross-react with escape variants.

Germline values: CDR1 SEHNR, CDR2 FQNEAQ (reference sequence). The CDR3 runs 13 residues. Trimming took off 6 bases at V and 2 bases at J, with 9 bases between the two ends. With regard to this clone: Its matching antigen is unknown.

Measured with immunoSEQ multiplex PCR; TCRdb has only the in-frame clones, and not every one. The table shows some 5,600 clones, with 50% to 75% occurring only once. The material sequenced was cultured CD8+ T cells derived from PBMCs. The receptor's source is a male donor with HIV. V gene TRBV7-9 combines with J gene TRBJ2-3; possible D gene TRBD2, 6 bases. CDR3 in amino acids: CASSRELTDTQYF. CDR3 nucleotides: TGTGCCAGCAGTCGGGAGCTCACAGATACGCAGTATTTT.